This is a list of T cell receptor beta chains from one sample in a study of blood T cell repertoires in COVID-19. The assay was immunoSEQ multiplex PCR, and TCRdb's table has in-frame clones only and misses some. The table shows a few hundred thousand clones, with 80% occurring only once. Sequenced sample: PBMCs or T cells enriched from blood (not recorded which). The receptors were gathered from a middle-aged woman with acute COVID-19. The CDR3 runs from the conserved cysteine through the conserved F or W. Fields, in order: J gene, V gene, clone size, D gene, CDR3 DNA, CDR3 protein. A D gene is named only where the DNA matches it firmly. Size values are once, few and many counts, or a class for expanded clones, and some rows have none.

TRBJ2-1,TRBV28,once,TRBD2,TGTGCCAGCAGCTCGGCTGGCAGCGGGGCCGATGAGCAGTTCTTC,CASSSAGSGADEQFF
TRBJ2-1,TRBV5-4,.,.,TGTGCCAGCAGCTTGGTGGGAGGGGGGCGGACTTCCTACAATGAGCAGTTCTTC,CASSLVGGGRTSYNEQFF
TRBJ2-5,TRBV9,.,TRBD2,TGTGCCAGCAGCCCCCGGATAGCGGGAGGGGAGACCCAGTACTTC,CASSPRIAGGETQYF
TRBJ2-3,TRBV7-3,.,TRBD1,TGTGCCAGCAGGCGGACAGGGACGAGCACAGATACGCAGTATTTT,CASRRTGTSTDTQYF
TRBJ2-3,TRBV28,.,.,TGTGCCAGCAGTCTCGGACAGTCCGTTAGCACAGATACGCAGTATTTT,CASSLGQSVSTDTQYF
TRBJ2-7,TRBV28,once,TRBD2,TGTGCCAGCAGTTCGACTAGCGGGAAGGCGGAGCAGTACTTC,CASSSTSGKAEQYF
TRBJ1-5,TRBV28,.,.,TGTGCCAGCAGTTTAGGAGGGACCAATCAGCCCCAGCATTTT,CASSLGGTNQPQHF
TRBJ2-7,TRBV19,.,TRBD1,TGTGCCAGTAGTTCGATGCTCGGACAGGGCTTGGACGAGCAGTACTTC,CASSSMLGQGLDEQYF
TRBJ2-7,TRBV30,.,TRBD2,TGTGCCTGGAGTGGCAGCGGTAAGCTGGGGGGGGAGGCGAACTACGAGCAGTACTTC,CAWSGSGKLGGEANYEQYF
TRBJ2-7,TRBV7-3,.,.,TGTGCCAGCAGCTTACAGGGGATCGGCGAGCAGTACTTC,CASSLQGIGEQYF
TRBJ2-2,TRBV11-3,once,TRBD2,TGTGCCAGCAGCCTAACTAGCGTTAGTAGAACCGGGGAGCTGTTTTTT,CASSLTSVSRTGELFF
TRBJ1-2,TRBV6-1,.,.,TGTGCCAGCAGTGAAAATCTCCGAGGGAACTATGGCTACACCTTC,CASSENLRGNYGYTF
TRBJ2-3,TRBV25-1,.,TRBD2,TGTGCCAGCAGTGAATTTCGGCGGGAGCCGGATACGCAGTATTTT,CASSEFRREPDTQYF
TRBJ1-1,TRBV29-1,.,TRBD1,TGCAGCGTTGTAACCCAGGGGGGCACTGAAGCTTTCTTT,CSVVTQGGTEAFF
TRBJ2-2,TRBV7-2,once,TRBD2,TGTGCCAGCAGCATAGGACTAGCGGGAGCCGGGGAGCTGTTTTTT,CASSIGLAGAGELFF
TRBJ2-1,TRBV18,.,TRBD1,TGTGCCAGCTCACCACGCAGGGGGATCGCCTACAATGAGCAGTTCTTC,CASSPRRGIAYNEQFF
TRBJ2-1,TRBV24-1,.,TRBD2,TGTGCCACCAGTGATTTGCGACAGGGGGAGACTAGCGGGAGTGGCAATGAGCAGTTCTTC,CATSDLRQGETSGSGNEQFF
TRBJ2-5,TRBV28,.,TRBD2,TGTGCCAGCAGTTCTACCCATCTAGCGGGGGTAGGGGAGACCCAGTACTTC,CASSSTHLAGVGETQYF
TRBJ1-5,TRBV6-5,.,.,TGTGCCAGCAGTTTACAGGGCGCTCATCAGCCCCAGCATTTT,CASSLQGAHQPQHF
TRBJ1-1,TRBV4-2,.,.,TGTGCCAGCAGCCGAGTCCCGAACACTGAAGCTTTCTTT,CASSRVPNTEAFF
TRBJ1-4,TRBV10-2,.,TRBD1,TGCGCCAGCAGTGGGCTTACAGGGGGAAAACTGTTTTTT,CASSGLTGGKLFF
TRBJ2-7,TRBV24-1,.,.,TGTGCCACCAGTGATTCAAAGACAGGCACCTACGAGCAGTACTTC,CATSDSKTGTYEQYF
TRBJ2-3,TRBV27,.,.,TGTGCCAGCAGTATCAGGGTAGGGGGCACAGATACGCAGTATTTT,CASSIRVGGTDTQYF